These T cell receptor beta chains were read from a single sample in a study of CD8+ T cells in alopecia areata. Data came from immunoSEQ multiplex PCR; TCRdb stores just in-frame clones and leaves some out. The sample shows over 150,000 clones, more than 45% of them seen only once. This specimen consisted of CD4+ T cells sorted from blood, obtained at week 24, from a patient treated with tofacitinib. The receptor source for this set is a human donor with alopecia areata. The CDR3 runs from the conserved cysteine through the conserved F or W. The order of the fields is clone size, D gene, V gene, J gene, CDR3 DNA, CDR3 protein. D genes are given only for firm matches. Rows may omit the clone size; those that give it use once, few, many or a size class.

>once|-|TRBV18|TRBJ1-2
TGTGCCAGCTCACCACCTGGAGACAACTATGGCTACACCTTC
CASSPPGDNYGYTF
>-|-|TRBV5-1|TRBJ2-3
TGCGCCAGCAGCTTGGTTCAGTCAACAGATACGCAGTATTTT
CASSLVQSTDTQYF
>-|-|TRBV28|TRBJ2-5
TGTGCCAGCAGTTTCCGCCAGGGTGTTGGCCAAGAGACCCAGTACTTC
CASSFRQGVGQETQYF
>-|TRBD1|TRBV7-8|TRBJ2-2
TGTGCCAGCAGCTTAGGGACAGGGGACACCGGGGAGCTGTTTTTT
CASSLGTGDTGELFF
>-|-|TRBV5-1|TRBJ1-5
TGCGCCAGCAGCCAGGGACGTAATCAGCCCCAGCATTTT
CASSQGRNQPQHF
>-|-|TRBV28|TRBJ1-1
TGTGCCAGCGTCGGCGAGATGAACACTGAAGCTTTCTTT
CASVGEMNTEAFF
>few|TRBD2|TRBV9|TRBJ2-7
TGTGCCAGCAGCGTCGGGACTAGCGGTTACGAGCAGTACTTC
CASSVGTSGYEQYF
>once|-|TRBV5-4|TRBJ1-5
TGTGCCAGCAGCTTACCGAGCCAGCCCCAGCATTTT
CASSLPSQPQHF
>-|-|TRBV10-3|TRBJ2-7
TGTGCCATCAGTACTACCGGGACACAGTCCTACGAGCAGTACTTC
CAISTTGTQSYEQYF
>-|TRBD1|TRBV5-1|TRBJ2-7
TGCGCCAGCAGCTTCGCCGGGACAGACGAGCAGTACTTC
CASSFAGTDEQYF
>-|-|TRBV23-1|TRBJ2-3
TGCGCCAGCAGTCAAGCCACAGGGATAGATACGCAGTATTTT
CASSQATGIDTQYF
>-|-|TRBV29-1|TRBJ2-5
TGCAGCTCCTCCCGGGCAGAGACCCAGTACTTC
CSSSRAETQYF
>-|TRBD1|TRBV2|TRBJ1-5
TGTGCCAGCAGGGCCTACAGGGGGCCCGGGAGTCAGCCCCAGCATTTT
CASRAYRGPGSQPQHF
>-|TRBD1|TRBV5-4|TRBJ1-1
TGTGCCAGCAGCGAAGGACAGGTGAACACTGAAGCTTTCTTT
CASSEGQVNTEAFF
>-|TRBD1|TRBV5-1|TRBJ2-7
TGCGCCAGCAGCCCGCAGGGGGCCGCTCGGGGCGACGAGCAGTACTTC
CASSPQGAARGDEQYF
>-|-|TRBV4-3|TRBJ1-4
TGCGCCAGCAGCCAACGGGGGTCAACTAATGAAAAACTGTTTTTT
CASSQRGSTNEKLFF
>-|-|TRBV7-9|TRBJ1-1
TGTGCCAGCAGCTTACTGGGGAGTACCTCTGAAGCTTTCTTT
CASSLLGSTSEAFF
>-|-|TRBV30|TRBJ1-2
TGTGCCTGGAGAACGTTAGGTGGGGGGCGAGTCTATGGCTACACCTTC
CAWRTLGGGRVYGYTF
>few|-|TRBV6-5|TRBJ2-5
TGTGCCAGCAGTTCGGGACGGCGCAGGGAGACCCAGTACTTC
CASSSGRRRETQYF
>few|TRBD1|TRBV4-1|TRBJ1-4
TGCGCCAGCAGCCCGCCGGGACAGGGGAGGTCTCGGGATGAAAAACTGTTTTTT
CASSPPGQGRSRDEKLFF
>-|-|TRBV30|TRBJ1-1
TGTGCCTGGAGTGCCCAGGGGCCCGCTTTCTTT
CAWSAQGPAFF
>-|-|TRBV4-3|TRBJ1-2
TGCGCCAGCAGCCACACCGGGGCAGCTAACTATGGCTACACCTTC
CASSHTGAANYGYTF
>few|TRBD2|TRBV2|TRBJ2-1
TGTGCCAGCACGGGCTTAGCGGGGGGGCCGAGGAATGAGCAGTTCTTC
CASTGLAGGPRNEQFF
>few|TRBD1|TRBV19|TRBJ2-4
TGTGCCACCCGCCCCGACAGGGGAAAAAACATTCAGTACTTC
CATRPDRGKNIQYF
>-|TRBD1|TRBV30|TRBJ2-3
TGTGCCTGGGGGGACAGGGGGTTTACAGATACGCAGTATTTT
CAWGDRGFTDTQYF
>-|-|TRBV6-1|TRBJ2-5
TGTGCCAGCGCTGGAGGGAAAGAGACCCAGTACTTC
CASAGGKETQYF
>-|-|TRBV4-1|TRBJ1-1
TGCGCCAGCAGCCAAGGAGCAACAAGGAACACTGAAGCTTTCTTT
CASSQGATRNTEAFF
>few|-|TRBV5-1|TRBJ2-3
TGCGCCAGCAGCTTAGACAGCGGGACAGATACGCAGTATTTT
CASSLDSGTDTQYF
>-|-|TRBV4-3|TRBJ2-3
TGCGCCAGCAGCCTGCGGGGGCTGAGCACAGATACGCAGTATTTT
CASSLRGLSTDTQYF
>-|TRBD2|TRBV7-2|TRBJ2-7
TGTGCCAGCAGCTTAGGGGGAGGGCATAGCGAGCAGTACTTC
CASSLGGGHSEQYF
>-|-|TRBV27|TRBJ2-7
TGTGCCAGCAGTTTCGGAGGAGAAGGATCGCTATACGAGCAGTACTTC
CASSFGGEGSLYEQYF
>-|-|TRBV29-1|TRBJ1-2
TGCAGCGTTGAAGGTGTGGTACAGGGAGGCTATGGCTACACCTTC
CSVEGVVQGGYGYTF
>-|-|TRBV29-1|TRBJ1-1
TGCAGCGTTGAGGACGGGGGGCGGACTGAAGCTTTCTTT
CSVEDGGRTEAFF
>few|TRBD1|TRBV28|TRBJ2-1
TGTGCCTACACTAGGACAGGGGGGAACAATGAGCAGTTCTTC
CAYTRTGGNNEQFF
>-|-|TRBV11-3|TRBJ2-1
TGTGCCAGCAGCTTCTCCGGGCGATACAATGAGCAGTTCTTC
CASSFSGRYNEQFF
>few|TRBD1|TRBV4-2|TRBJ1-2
TGTGCCAGCAGCCTCGGACAGGGGATAGATGGCTACACCTTC
CASSLGQGIDGYTF
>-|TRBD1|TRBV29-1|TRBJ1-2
TGCAGCGGGGGACAGGGTAACTATGGCTACACCTTC
CSGGQGNYGYTF
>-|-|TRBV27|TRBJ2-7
TGTGCCAGCAGTTTGAAGGGGACCCTCTACGAGCAGTACTTC
CASSLKGTLYEQYF
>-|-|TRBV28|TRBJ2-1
TGTGCCAGCAGGACTGGAAGGCGTCAGGGGTTCTTC
CASRTGRRQGFF
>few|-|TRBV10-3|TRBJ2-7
TGTGCCATCAGTGATGAGAGACTAGGACGGTACGAGCAGTACTTC
CAISDERLGRYEQYF
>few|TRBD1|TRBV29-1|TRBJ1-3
TGCAGCGTTTGGGACAGGGGAGGAGGAAACACCATATATTTT
CSVWDRGGGNTIYF
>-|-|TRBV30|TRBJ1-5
TGTGCCTGGAGTAGGGGTGGAGGCAATCAGCCCCAGCATTTT
CAWSRGGGNQPQHF
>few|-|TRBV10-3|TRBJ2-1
TGTGCCATCGGCGGGGTCTCCTACAATGAGCAGTTCTTC
CAIGGVSYNEQFF
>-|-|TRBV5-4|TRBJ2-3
TGTGCCAGCAGCTTGGCCGGGGCTAGAAGTGCAGATACGCAGTATTTT
CASSLAGARSADTQYF
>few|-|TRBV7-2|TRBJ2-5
TGTGCCAGCAGGGCTGGAGAGACCCAGTACTTC
CASRAGETQYF
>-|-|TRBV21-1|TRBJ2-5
TGTGCCAGCAGCAAGTTCTGGGACAGCACAATGCGGGAGACCCAGTACTTC
CASSKFWDSTMRETQYF